This TCR beta chain came from a study of T cell responses to AZD1222 COVID-19 vaccine. Study-level points and caveats: Females made up more of the donors, who were largely white British, and clonal diversity may have come out too low.

The CDR3 is made up of 16 amino acids. Germline V CDR1 and CDR2: MNHEY, SMNVEV (reference sequence). Losses at the gene ends were 4 bases for V and 0 bases for J; bases not matched to a gene: 5. Only in-frame clones appear in the TCRdb table, and some are missing; sequencing was by immunoSEQ multiplex PCR. The data hold some 110,000 clones, with just over 85% observed a single time. With regard to this clone: The antigen is undetermined.

The genes are TRBV27 and TRBJ2-1; TRBD1 aligns across 8 bases. The sequence was collected from an adult who received the AZD1222 COVID-19 vaccine. Specimen: peripheral blood, collected 28 days after the second AZD1222 dose. The CDR3 loop reads CASSSDRDNSYNEQFF. The DNA of the CDR3 is TGTGCCAGCAGTTCGGACAGGGACAACTCCTACAATGAGCAGTTCTTC.